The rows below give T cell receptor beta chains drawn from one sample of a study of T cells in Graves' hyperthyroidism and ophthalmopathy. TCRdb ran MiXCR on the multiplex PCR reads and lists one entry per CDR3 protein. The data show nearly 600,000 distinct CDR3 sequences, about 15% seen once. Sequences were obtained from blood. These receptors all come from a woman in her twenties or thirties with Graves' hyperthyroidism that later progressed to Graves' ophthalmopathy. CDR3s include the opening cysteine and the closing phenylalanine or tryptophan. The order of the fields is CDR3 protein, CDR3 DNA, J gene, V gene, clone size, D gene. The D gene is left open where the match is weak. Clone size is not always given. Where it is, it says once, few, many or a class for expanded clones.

cdr3_aa: CASSQERFQGSNQPQHF; cdr3_nt: TGCGCCAGCAGCCAAGAGCGTTTTCAGGGAAGCAATCAGCCCCAGCATTTT; j_call: TRBJ1-5; v_call: TRBV4-3; clone_size: many; d_call: -
cdr3_aa: CASSSGGGRAEAFF; cdr3_nt: TGTGCCAGCAGTTCTGGGGGGGGCAGGGCTGAAGCTTTCTTT; j_call: TRBJ1-1; v_call: TRBV12-3/TRBV12-4; clone_size: many; d_call: -
cdr3_aa: CASSFVSGSYNEQFF; cdr3_nt: TGTGCCAGCAGTTTTGTTAGCGGGAGTTACAATGAGCAGTTCTTC; j_call: TRBJ2-1; v_call: TRBV28; clone_size: many; d_call: TRBD2
cdr3_aa: CASSFGTVGEQFF; cdr3_nt: TGTGCCAGCAGCTTCGGGACCGTGGGTGAGCAGTTCTTC; j_call: TRBJ2-1; v_call: TRBV19; clone_size: few; d_call: -
cdr3_aa: CASSELGTNYNEQFF; cdr3_nt: TGTGCCAGCAGTGAATTAGGGACTAACTACAATGAGCAGTTCTTC; j_call: TRBJ2-1; v_call: TRBV2; clone_size: many; d_call: TRBD2
cdr3_aa: CASSGGQVNEKLFF; cdr3_nt: TGTGCCAGCAGCGGGGGACAGGTTAATGAAAAACTGTTTTTT; j_call: TRBJ1-4; v_call: TRBV28; clone_size: -; d_call: TRBD1
cdr3_aa: CAGQLAGGHNEQFF; cdr3_nt: TGTGCCGGTCAACTTGCGGGAGGACACAATGAGCAGTTCTTC; j_call: TRBJ2-1; v_call: TRBV7-9; clone_size: many; d_call: TRBD2
cdr3_aa: CASSFQPGKARSIYGYTF; cdr3_nt: TGTGCCAGCAGTTTCCAGCCAGGGAAAGCCCGCTCTATCTATGGCTACACCTTC; j_call: TRBJ1-2; v_call: TRBV13; clone_size: once; d_call: -
cdr3_aa: CASSHPSGIGTGELFF; cdr3_nt: TGTGCCAGCAGTCACCCTAGCGGGATCGGCACCGGGGAGCTGTTTTTT; j_call: TRBJ2-2; v_call: TRBV27; clone_size: many; d_call: TRBD2
cdr3_aa: CASSLLYQPQHF; cdr3_nt: TGTGCCAGCAGTCTTCTGTATCAGCCCCAGCATTTT; j_call: TRBJ1-5; v_call: TRBV2; clone_size: many; d_call: -
cdr3_aa: CASTPSGTGGYNEQFF; cdr3_nt: TGTGCCAGCACCCCATCCGGGACAGGGGGCTACAATGAGCAGTTCTTC; j_call: TRBJ2-1; v_call: TRBV9; clone_size: few; d_call: TRBD1
cdr3_aa: CASSEFDTQYF; cdr3_nt: TGTGCCAGCAGTGAGTTCGATACGCAGTATTTT; j_call: TRBJ2-3; v_call: TRBV11-2; clone_size: many; d_call: -
cdr3_aa: CSARAPGVETQYF; cdr3_nt: TGCAGTGCTAGAGCCCCCGGAGTAGAGACCCAGTACTTC; j_call: TRBJ2-5; v_call: TRBV20-1; clone_size: many; d_call: -
cdr3_aa: CAWSVEVGYTF; cdr3_nt: TGTGCCTGGAGTGTAGAGGTTGGCTACACCTTC; j_call: TRBJ1-2; v_call: TRBV30; clone_size: many; d_call: -
cdr3_aa: CSVRQGQNYGYTF; cdr3_nt: TGCAGCGTTCGACAGGGGCAGAACTATGGCTACACCTTC; j_call: TRBJ1-2; v_call: TRBV29-1; clone_size: many; d_call: TRBD1
cdr3_aa: CASSLVFPGQGAGAEAFF; cdr3_nt: TGTGCCAGCAGTTTAGTCTTCCCGGGACAGGGGGCCGGCGCTGAAGCTTTCTTT; j_call: TRBJ1-1; v_call: TRBV28; clone_size: many; d_call: TRBD1
cdr3_aa: CASSQVEPAYGYTF; cdr3_nt: TGCGCCAGCAGCCAAGTAGAGCCGGCCTATGGCTACACCTTC; j_call: TRBJ1-2; v_call: TRBV4-1; clone_size: -; d_call: -
cdr3_aa: CASSQDGAGPGTQYF; cdr3_nt: TGCGCCAGCAGCCAAGATGGTGCGGGGCCCGGGACCCAGTACTTC; j_call: TRBJ2-5; v_call: TRBV4-1; clone_size: -; d_call: -
cdr3_aa: CSARSGSGTVETQYF; cdr3_nt: TGCAGTGCTAGAAGTGGTAGCGGAACAGTGGAGACCCAGTACTTC; j_call: TRBJ2-5; v_call: TRBV20-1; clone_size: few; d_call: -
cdr3_aa: CASSAPWNAEAFF; cdr3_nt: TGTGCCAGCAGCGCACCATGGAACGCTGAAGCTTTCTTT; j_call: TRBJ1-1; v_call: TRBV11-2; clone_size: once; d_call: -
cdr3_aa: CASSPPNGGYNEQFF; cdr3_nt: TGTGCCAGCTCACCACCGAATGGAGGGTACAATGAGCAGTTCTTC; j_call: TRBJ2-1; v_call: TRBV18; clone_size: many; d_call: -
cdr3_aa: CASSSLPISGNTIYF; cdr3_nt: TGTGCCAGCAGCAGTTTGCCCATCTCTGGAAACACCATATATTTT; j_call: TRBJ1-3; v_call: TRBV3-1; clone_size: once; d_call: -
cdr3_aa: CASSPRITVVTEAFF; cdr3_nt: TGTGCCAGCAGCCCTAGAATAACAGTTGTTACTGAAGCTTTCTTT; j_call: TRBJ1-1; v_call: TRBV7-8; clone_size: many; d_call: -
cdr3_aa: CASSLEVGRSYNEQFF; cdr3_nt: TGTGCCAGCAGTTTAGAAGTCGGCCGTAGCTACAATGAGCAGTTCTTC; j_call: TRBJ2-1; v_call: TRBV12-3/TRBV12-4; clone_size: many; d_call: -
cdr3_aa: CASTPGQHYSNQPQHF; cdr3_nt: TGTGCCAGTACGCCAGGACAGCACTATAGCAATCAGCCCCAGCATTTT; j_call: TRBJ1-5; v_call: TRBV19; clone_size: many; d_call: -
cdr3_aa: CASSYTDIRGNEQFF; cdr3_nt: TGTGCCAGCAGTTACACGGACATCCGGGGCAATGAGCAGTTCTTC; j_call: TRBJ2-1; v_call: TRBV6-5; clone_size: -; d_call: -
cdr3_aa: CASSSAGLAPEQYF; cdr3_nt: TGTGCCAGCAGTTCCGCGGGACTAGCGCCCGAGCAGTACTTC; j_call: TRBJ2-7; v_call: TRBV27; clone_size: -; d_call: TRBD2
cdr3_aa: CSAPRDRSYGYTF; cdr3_nt: TGCAGTGCTCCCCGGGACCGAAGCTATGGCTACACCTTC; j_call: TRBJ1-2; v_call: TRBV20-1; clone_size: -; d_call: -
cdr3_aa: CASFRTSGQETQYF; cdr3_nt: TGTGCCAGCTTCCGCACTAGCGGGCAAGAGACCCAGTACTTC; j_call: TRBJ2-5; v_call: TRBV7-8; clone_size: once; d_call: TRBD2
cdr3_aa: CASSSQGLNYEQYF; cdr3_nt: TGTGCCAGCAGCTCCCAGGGACTCAACTACGAGCAGTACTTC; j_call: TRBJ2-7; v_call: TRBV7-9; clone_size: few; d_call: -
cdr3_aa: CASSVELAAGPLYEQYF; cdr3_nt: TGTGCCAGCAGCGTAGAATTGGCAGCGGGACCCCTCTACGAGCAGTACTTC; j_call: TRBJ2-7; v_call: TRBV9; clone_size: many; d_call: TRBD2
cdr3_aa: CASSLVVPSGTNEQFF; cdr3_nt: TGTGCCAGCAGCTTAGTAGTGCCTAGCGGGACCAATGAGCAGTTCTTC; j_call: TRBJ2-1; v_call: TRBV11-2; clone_size: -; d_call: TRBD2
cdr3_aa: CASSLVGSDTQYF; cdr3_nt: TGTGCCAGCAGCTTAGTCGGGTCAGATACGCAGTATTTT; j_call: TRBJ2-3; v_call: TRBV11-2; clone_size: many; d_call: -
cdr3_aa: CASTEGTSGYEQYF; cdr3_nt: TGTGCCAGCACCGAAGGGACTAGCGGCTACGAGCAGTACTTC; j_call: TRBJ2-7; v_call: TRBV3-1; clone_size: many; d_call: TRBD2
cdr3_aa: CASGILYEQYF; cdr3_nt: TGTGCCAGCGGAATCCTCTACGAGCAGTACTTC; j_call: TRBJ2-7; v_call: TRBV2; clone_size: many; d_call: -
cdr3_aa: CATSGVGKDEYTGELFF; cdr3_nt: TGTGCCACCAGTGGAGTTGGGAAGGACGAATACACCGGGGAGCTGTTTTTT; j_call: TRBJ2-2; v_call: TRBV24-1; clone_size: -; d_call: -
cdr3_aa: CASRRDLGTGELFF; cdr3_nt: TGTGCCAGCAGACGGGACCTTGGCACCGGGGAGCTGTTTTTT; j_call: TRBJ2-2; v_call: TRBV25-1; clone_size: -; d_call: -
cdr3_aa: CASSWDRGTTEAFF; cdr3_nt: TGCGCCAGCAGCTGGGACAGGGGAACCACTGAAGCTTTCTTT; j_call: TRBJ1-1; v_call: TRBV5-1; clone_size: many; d_call: TRBD1
cdr3_aa: CASSLPQDRSSGNTIYF; cdr3_nt: TGTGCCAGCAGCCTACCACAAGACAGGTCCTCTGGAAACACCATATATTTT; j_call: TRBJ1-3; v_call: TRBV9; clone_size: few; d_call: -
cdr3_aa: CASSWTGTDQETQYF; cdr3_nt: TGTGCCAGCAGCTGGACCGGGACAGACCAAGAGACCCAGTACTTC; j_call: TRBJ2-5; v_call: TRBV7-8; clone_size: many; d_call: TRBD1